The next 10 T cell receptor beta chains were all read from a single sample in a study of PD-1 blockade in classical Hodgkin lymphoma. Measured with immunoSEQ multiplex PCR; TCRdb has only the in-frame clones, and not every one. The repertoire includes 6,500 to 7,000 clones, 65% to 90% of them detected once, and around two fifths sits in the top ten. The time point here: cycle 4 day 1 (C4D1), after more than five weeks of nivolumab. Every single patient, without exception, relapsed after autologous stem cell transplantation, and brentuximab vedotin exposure varied. The sequencing here drew on peripheral blood mononuclear cells (PBMCs), taken before the fourth cycle of nivolumab. The receptors come from a human donor with classical Hodgkin lymphoma.

The chain couples TRBV14 to TRBJ1-1; a weak D match, TRBD1 (5 bases). V dropped 4 bases and J dropped 4 bases, with 16 bases sitting between them. Germline V gives CDR1 SGHDN, CDR2 FVKESK. This CDR3 has 15 residues. In DNA, the CDR3 is TGTGCCAGCAGCCCCTTCTCGGGGGTCCCCACTGAAGCTTTCTTT. Its translation is CASSPFSGVPTEAFF. Together with reference TRBV14 and TRBJ1-1, the CDR3 gives the full variable domain: EAGVTQFPSHSVIEKGQTVTLRCDPISGHDNLYWYRRVMGKEIKFLLHFVKESKQDESGMPNNRFLAERTGGTYSTLKVQPAELEDSGVYFCASSPFSGVPTEAFFGQGTRLTVV.

The V and J genes are TRBV18 and TRBJ2-4; D gene unclear. V lost 0 bases and J 0 bases, leaving 6 bases between the germline ends. In germline, CDR1 is KGHSH, CDR2 LQKENI. This CDR3 is 15 amino acids long. CDR3: CASSPPMVAKNIQYF. The DNA of the CDR3 is TGTGCCAGCTCACCACCGATGGTAGCCAAAAACATTCAGTACTTC. Using reference TRBV18 and TRBJ2-4 for the parts outside the CDR3, the full variable domain is NAGVMQNPRHLVRRRGQEARLRCSPMKGHSHVYWYRQLPEEGLKFMVYLQKENIIDESGMPKERFSAEFPKEGPSILRIQQVVRGDSAAYFCASSPPMVAKNIQYFGAGTRLSVL.

The V gene is TRBV25-1, the J gene TRBJ1-1; D gene ambiguous. Trimming shortened V by 4 bases and J by 1 base, and 10 bases separated the two germline ends. Germline V gene sequence: CDR1 MGHDK, CDR2 SYGVNS. This CDR3 is 14 amino acids long. The CDR3 region is CASSGSSGNTEAFF. CDR3 nucleotides: TGTGCCAGCAGTGGTTCTAGCGGGAACACTGAAGCTTTCTTT.

V gene TRBV25-1 combines with J gene TRBJ1-2; D possibly corresponds to TRBD1 (5 bases). The V gene lost 4 bases and the J gene lost 7 bases, with 16 bases spanning the gap. CDR1 is MGHDK, CDR2 SYGVNS, per germline. The CDR3 contains 14 residues. The CDR3 sequence: CASSGRQGIGGYTF. The CDR3, as DNA: TGTGCCAGCAGTGGGAGGCAGGGTATCGGTGGCTACACCTTC.

The V gene is TRBV2, the J gene TRBJ2-7; unclear D gene. Germline lookup yields CDR1 SNHLY and CDR2 FYNNEI. The CDR3 has 13 residues. With 1 base removed from V and 1 base from J, the gap between germline ends came to 5 bases. In nucleotides, the CDR3 is TGTGCCAGCAGTGAAGACCTTTCCTACGAGCAGTACGTC. Translating gives CASSEDLSYEQYV.

This clone appeared once. The CDR3 region has the DNA TGCGCCAGCAGCTTGGCCAAAGAGGCAGGGGGTCAGACCCAGTACTTC. This codes for CASSLAKEAGGQTQYF. The V and J genes are TRBV5-1 and TRBJ2-5; 7 bases fit TRBD1. Unmatched junction bases numbered 11, after V lost 0 bases and J lost 6 bases. CDR3 size: 16 residues. Per the germline V gene, CDR1 is SGHRS and CDR2 is YFSETQ.

This chain links TRBV5-5 with TRBJ2-5, with D uncertain. The V end lost 2 bases, the J end lost 4 bases, and 3 bases lay between the germline ends. Looked up from germline, CDR1 is SGHKS and CDR2 is YYEKEE (reference sequence). This CDR3 is 11 amino acids long. The CDR3 reads CASSFRETQYF. The CDR3, as DNA: TGTGCCAGCAGCTTCCGAGAGACCCAGTACTTC.

V gene TRBV5-5 combines with J gene TRBJ1-1, with a possible D match to TRBD1 (5 bases). Germline V CDR1 and CDR2: SGHKS, YYEKEE (reference sequence). There are 15 residues in the CDR3. Trimming pared 1 base from V and 1 base from J, leaving 11 bases between. The CDR3 sequence: CASSLFGGGNTEAFF. CDR3 bases: TGTGCCAGCAGCTTGTTCGGGGGAGGGAACACTGAAGCTTTCTTT. The whole variable domain, remainder taken from reference TRBV5-5 and TRBJ1-1, is DAGVTQSPTHLIKTRGQQVTLRCSPISGHKSVSWYQQVLGQGPQFIFQYYEKEERGRGNFPDRFSARQFPNYSSELNVNALLLGDSALYLCASSLFGGGNTEAFFGQGTRLTVV.

V and J are TRBV6-1 and TRBJ2-7, with D perhaps TRBD1 (6 bases). The CDR3 spans 13 residues. V lost 6 bases and J lost 5, with 14 bases in between. The germline V gene has CDR1 MNHNS and CDR2 SASEGT. For the CDR3, the DNA is TGTGCCAGCAGCCTACAGGGCCTAGACGAGCAGTACGTC. Translation gives CASSLQGLDEQYV.

This chain connects TRBV20-1 to TRBJ2-4; D ambiguous. This CDR3 has 10 amino acids. Germline CDR1 reads DFQATT; CDR2 reads SNEGSKA (reference sequence). Trimming took off 7 bases at V and 8 bases at J, with 9 bases between the two ends. CDR3 sequence (DNA): TGCAGTGTAGGCTCCTACATTCAGTACTTC. It specifies CSVGSYIQYF.